This T cell receptor beta chain was sequenced for a study of T cell responses to AZD1222 COVID-19 vaccine. Assay used: immunoSEQ multiplex PCR; TCRdb lists only in-frame clones, some missing. This repertoire shows about 180,000 clones, around 88% found once; its top ten account for more than 7%. General study results and limits: The reported proportion of spike-specific TCRs targeting unmutated variant regions was nearly half.

This clone was seen a single time. The antigen remains unidentified. The CDR3 runs 18 residues. Germline assignment: CDR1 KGHSH and CDR2 LQKENI. V was pared by 2 bases and J by 1 base, with 6 bases of the junction left unmatched. The source is an adult in good health. Sequencing used peripheral blood, obtained on day 0 of AZD1222 vaccination. This chain uses TRBV18 with TRBJ1-6, with 9 bases matching TRBD1. The CDR3, as DNA: TGTGCCAGCTCACCAAAACAGGGGGCTCGATCCTATAATTCACCCCTCCACTTT. The encoded protein is CASSPKQGARSYNSPLHF.